These T cell receptor beta chains were read from a single sample in a study of human T cells and chemical hapten exposure. MiXCR was run by TCRdb on the RACE reads, yielding one entry per CDR3 protein. The profile covers tens of thousands of distinct CDR3 sequences, with roughly a tenth appearing a single time and about 6.6% taken by the ten largest. Material: whole blood, obtained in connection with sensitization to the hapten diphenylcyclopropenone (DPC). The source is a man aged 25 to 45 with alopecia areata. Some clones in this sample may be carry-over from other donors' samples. CDR3s include the opening cysteine and the closing phenylalanine or tryptophan. A D gene is named only where the DNA matches it firmly. Clone sizes are given selectively: once, few, many, or a class where the clone is expanded.

J: TRBJ2-5
size: few
V: TRBV29-1
D: TRBD2
length: 12
CDR3: CSVGTSGETQYF
DNA: TGCAGCGTCGGGACTAGCGGGGAGACCCAGTACTTC

J: TRBJ2-3
size: -
V: TRBV14
D: TRBD2
length: 14
CDR3: CASSGLESTDTQYF
DNA: TGTGCCAGCTCCGGACTAGAAAGCACAGATACGCAGTATTTT

J: TRBJ2-3
size: many
V: TRBV11-3
D: TRBD2
length: 14
CDR3: CASTRGGAEDTQYF
DNA: TGTGCCAGCACCCGGGGGGGGGCAGAAGATACGCAGTATTTT

J: TRBJ1-1
size: few
V: TRBV30
D: -
length: 12
CDR3: CAWIRGGSRAFF
DNA: TGTGCCTGGATTCGCGGGGGAAGTCGAGCTTTCTTT

J: TRBJ2-7
size: -
V: TRBV6-2/TRBV6-3
D: TRBD1
length: 16
CDR3: CASSTRQTGLFYEQYF
DNA: TGTGCCAGCAGTACCCGCCAGACAGGGCTTTTCTACGAGCAGTACTTC

J: TRBJ2-5
size: many
V: TRBV5-1
D: -
length: 13
CDR3: CASSPGSGETQYF
DNA: TGCGCCAGCAGTCCGGGCTCCGGCGAGACCCAGTACTTC

J: TRBJ2-7
size: -
V: TRBV19
D: -
length: 15
CDR3: CASSIGGRFGSEQYF
DNA: TGTGCCAGTAGTATAGGCGGAAGGTTTGGAAGCGAGCAGTACTTC

J: TRBJ1-1
size: many
V: TRBV29-1
D: -
length: 12
CDR3: CSAPDSNTEAFF
DNA: TGCAGCGCTCCGGACAGCAACACTGAAGCTTTCTTT

J: TRBJ1-5
size: few
V: TRBV7-2
D: TRBD1
length: 15
CDR3: CASSLGTGISQPQHF
DNA: TGTGCCAGCAGCTTAGGGACAGGGATCAGTCAGCCCCAGCATTTT

J: TRBJ1-6
size: many
V: TRBV6-5
D: TRBD1
length: 14
CDR3: CASRTGAGNSPLHF
DNA: TGTGCCAGCCGGACAGGGGCGGGGAATTCACCCCTCCACTTT

J: TRBJ1-1
size: many
V: TRBV12-3/TRBV12-4
D: TRBD1
length: 14
CDR3: CASRRDRGNTEAFF
DNA: TGTGCCAGCAGACGAGACAGGGGGAACACTGAAGCTTTCTTT

J: TRBJ2-1
size: few
V: TRBV11-3
D: -
length: 15
CDR3: CASSLDLGADNEQFF
DNA: TGTGCCAGCAGCTTAGATCTAGGGGCGGACAATGAGCAGTTCTTC

J: TRBJ1-2
size: medium-sized
V: TRBV19
D: TRBD1
length: 16
CDR3: CASTPLRDRGLYGYTF
DNA: TGTGCCAGTACTCCCCTCCGGGACAGGGGGCTCTATGGCTACACCTTC

J: TRBJ1-5
size: -
V: TRBV29-1
D: -
length: 13
CDR3: CREGVRVRQPQHF
DNA: TGCAGAGAAGGAGTAAGGGTCCGTCAGCCCCAGCATTTT

J: TRBJ1-1
size: many
V: TRBV11-2
D: -
length: 15
CDR3: CASSLVTGMNTEAFF
DNA: TGTGCCAGCAGCTTAGTAACAGGAATGAACACTGAAGCTTTCTTT

J: TRBJ2-5
size: -
V: TRBV7-7
D: -
length: 14
CDR3: CASSPRDNQETQYF
DNA: TGTGCTAGCAGCCCCAGGGACAACCAAGAGACCCAGTACTTC

J: TRBJ2-7
size: few
V: TRBV18
D: -
length: 15
CDR3: CASSRADSAPLPQYF
DNA: TGTGCCAGCTCACGCGCGGACAGTGCTCCCCTACCGCAGTACTTC

J: TRBJ2-1
size: -
V: TRBV5-1
D: -
length: 12
CDR3: CASSLDWGEQFF
DNA: TGCGCCAGCAGCCTCGATTGGGGCGAGCAGTTCTTC

J: TRBJ1-1
size: many
V: TRBV7-9
D: -
length: 13
CDR3: CAGEEGVNTEAFF
DNA: TGTGCCGGAGAAGAGGGGGTAAACACTGAAGCTTTCTTT

J: TRBJ2-1
size: many
V: TRBV30
D: -
length: 16
CDR3: CAWSVGLPSHVDEQFF
DNA: TGTGCCTGGAGTGTAGGACTTCCCAGCCATGTAGATGAGCAGTTCTTC

J: TRBJ1-4
size: few
V: TRBV19
D: -
length: 14
CDR3: CASSQTDLNEKLFF
DNA: TGTGCCAGTAGCCAGACAGATCTGAATGAAAAACTGTTTTTT

J: TRBJ2-1
size: many
V: TRBV11-3
D: -
length: 14
CDR3: CASSLTGLYNEQFF
DNA: TGTGCCAGCAGCTTGACAGGCCTCTACAATGAGCAGTTCTTC

J: TRBJ2-3
size: many
V: TRBV14
D: TRBD1
length: 14
CDR3: CASSQRSGGPAQYF
DNA: TGTGCCAGCAGCCAAAGGTCAGGGGGACCTGCGCAGTATTTT

J: TRBJ2-4
size: many
V: TRBV27
D: -
length: 13
CDR3: CASRPGHQNIQYF
DNA: TGTGCCAGCAGACCAGGACATCAAAACATTCAGTACTTC

J: TRBJ2-3
size: -
V: TRBV29-1
D: TRBD2
length: 18
CDR3: CSVARALTSGRAGDTQYF
DNA: TGCAGCGTTGCGAGAGCTTTAACTAGCGGGAGGGCCGGGGATACGCAGTATTTT

J: TRBJ2-7
size: few
V: TRBV6-6
D: TRBD1
length: 13
CDR3: CASMPGGSYEQYF
DNA: TGTGCCAGCATGCCAGGGGGTTCTTACGAGCAGTACTTC

J: TRBJ1-4
size: many
V: TRBV29-1
D: -
length: 14
CDR3: CSASPTEPREKLFF
DNA: TGCAGCGCCTCCCCGACAGAGCCTAGGGAAAAACTGTTTTTT

J: TRBJ2-3
size: many
V: TRBV24-1
D: -
length: 17
CDR3: CATSGAGPESATDTQYF
DNA: TGTGCCACCAGTGGAGCCGGGCCCGAATCAGCCACAGATACGCAGTATTTT